Below, 16 T cell receptor beta chains from the same sample are listed, as sequenced in a study of blood T cells in healthy people across ages. Through a sample-barcoded 5' primer and a J-beta primer mix, a second PCR was run for about 7 to 12 cycles. TCRdb independently ran MiXCR on the 5' RACE reads; one entry per CDR3 protein. The sample lists just over 1 million distinct CDR3 sequences; 40% to 50% were seen once. The sequencing sample was made of blood. These receptors came from a woman aged 55-70 years in good health.

This clonotype was detected a few times. The gene calls are TRBV12-3 or TRBV12-4 and TRBJ2-7; 8 nucleotides agree with TRBD2. The CDR3 extends over 15 amino acids. V shed 3 bases, J shed 6 bases, and the junction held 10 bases outside the gene matches. The DNA of the CDR3 is TGTGCCAGCAGTTTCCCGGGACTAGGGGGACTCGAGCAGTACTTC. Translating gives CASSFPGLGGLEQYF.

The rearrangement joins TRBV20-1 to TRBJ2-1; 10 bases fit TRBD2. Germline assignment: CDR1 DFQATT and CDR2 SNEGSKA (reference sequence). The CDR3 totals 14 residues. J was trimmed by 4 bases and V by 4 bases; bases with no gene match: 4. The CDR3 here is CSAKTSGTYNEQFF. CDR3 nucleotide sequence: TGCAGTGCTAAAACTAGCGGGACGTACAATGAGCAGTTCTTC.

J is TRBJ2-3 and V is TRBV6-5, with no clear D. CDR3 length: 16 amino acids. Trimming cost V 8 bases and J 0 bases, with 18 bases left between them. Looked up from germline, CDR1 is MNHEY and CDR2 is SVGAGI. The CDR3 spells CASGPGGSRSTDTQYF. CDR3 DNA: TGTGCCAGCGGCCCCGGTGGTTCCCGTAGCACAGATACGCAGTATTTT.

This clonotype was counted a few times. This rearrangement joins TRBV18 to TRBJ2-7; D may be TRBD1 (6 bases). The germline V and J ends were trimmed by 3 bases and 1 base, with 10 bases remaining between them. The length of the CDR3 is 14 residues. Germline V gene sequence: CDR1 KGHSH, CDR2 LQKENI. DNA of the CDR3: TGTGCCAGCTCACCCATGGACAGATCCTACGAGCAGTACTTC. Amino acid sequence: CASSPMDRSYEQYF.

J is TRBJ2-2 and V is TRBV29-1, with a tentative D call TRBD1 (6 bases). Trimming took 7 bases from V and 6 from J, leaving 15 bases between them. Germline CDR1 reads SQVTM; CDR2 reads ANQGSEA. This CDR3 spans 13 amino acids. DNA for the CDR3: TGCAGCGCGAGGGGGAACGGGTCCGGGGAGCTGTTTTTT. It encodes CSARGNGSGELFF.

This clonotype was found a few times. The chain joins TRBV10-3 to TRBJ2-1, with a weak D call TRBD2 (7 bases). V lost 4 bases and J 4 bases, leaving 11 bases between the germline ends. The CDR3 runs 14 residues. Per germline, CDR1 ENHRY and CDR2 SYGVKD. This CDR3 is CAISASGTYNEQFF. The CDR3 DNA follows: TGTGCCATCAGTGCCAGCGGGACATACAATGAGCAGTTCTTC.

This clonotype was recorded at least ten times. The chain has TRBV29-1 and TRBJ2-7, with 7 bases aligning to TRBD1. The V gene end was trimmed by 6 bases and the J gene end by 4 bases; junction bases not matched to a gene: 6. Germline assignment: CDR1 SQVTM and CDR2 ANQGSEA. This CDR3 comprises 12 residues. This chain's CDR3 is CSVALTGYEQYF. The CDR3, as DNA: TGCAGCGTCGCCCTGACAGGGTACGAGCAGTACTTC.

The chain is built from TRBV2 and TRBJ2-7, with 8 bases lining up with TRBD1. Germline loops: CDR1 SNHLY, CDR2 FYNNEI. V trimming: 6 bases; J trimming: 2 bases; junction bases outside the gene matches: 6. The length of the CDR3 is 14 residues. The CDR3 DNA sequence: TGTGCCAGCAGCAGGGAGACAGGGGCCTACGAGCAGTACTTC. It codes for CASSRETGAYEQYF.

V gene TRBV6-6 combines with J gene TRBJ2-1; 7 bases fit TRBD2. The germline V gene has CDR1 MNHNY and CDR2 SVGAGI (reference sequence). This CDR3 spans 13 amino acids. J was trimmed by 8 bases and V by 6 bases; bases with no gene match: 7. The CDR3: CASRKAAGDEQFF. As DNA, the CDR3 is TGTGCCAGCAGAAAGGCCGCGGGGGATGAGCAGTTCTTC.

The chain links TRBV6-5 to TRBJ2-1; a weak D match, TRBD2 (5 bases). CDR3 length equals 13 residues. Trimming took off 2 bases at V and 9 bases at J, with 11 bases between the two ends. CDR1 is MNHEY and CDR2 is SVGAGI in the germline V gene. CDR3 amino acids: CASSYDAGGEQFF. The CDR3 DNA reads TGTGCCAGCAGTTACGACGCGGGCGGTGAGCAGTTCTTC.

CDR3: CASSESGGYDGYTF. Written as DNA, the CDR3 is TGCGCCAGCAGTGAGTCAGGGGGCTATGATGGCTACACCTTC. The chain has TRBV10-2 and TRBJ1-2; 7 bases line up with TRBD1. In germline, CDR1 is WSHSY, CDR2 SAAADI. The trim removed 0 bases at V and 6 bases at J, leaving 4 bases unmatched. The CDR3 totals 14 residues.

The chain combines TRBV11-2 with TRBJ2-1, with 7 bases lining up with TRBD2. The CDR3 sequence is 16 residues long. The V segment lost 5 bases and the J segment 5 bases; nucleotides outside the gene matches: 12. From germline, CDR1 is SGHAT and CDR2 FQNNGV. The CDR3 here is CASSRGASGPHNEQFF. The CDR3 nucleotides read TGTGCCAGCAGCCGCGGGGCTAGCGGCCCTCACAATGAGCAGTTCTTC. Together with reference TRBV11-2 and TRBJ2-1, the CDR3 gives the full variable domain: EAGVAQSPRYKIIEKRQSVAFWCNPISGHATLYWYQQILGQGPKLLIQFQNNGVVDDSQLPKDRFSAERLKGVDSTLKIQPAKLEDSAVYLCASSRGASGPHNEQFFGPGTRLTVL.

The table lists this clonotype with a few counts. The gene calls are TRBV24-1 and TRBJ1-1, with 10 bases identical to TRBD1. The J segment lost 8 bases and the V segment lost 8 bases, leaving 1 base of the junction unmatched. Germline CDR1 KGHDR, CDR2 SFDVKD. This CDR3 contains 11 residues. The CDR3 DNA reads TGTGCCACCATGACAGGGGGCGAAGCTTTCTTT. This sequence encodes CATMTGGEAFF.

V usage is TRBV27 and J usage is TRBJ1-1; D remains ambiguous. The CDR3 totals 13 residues. V gave up 6 bases and J gave up 3 bases, with 11 bases separating them. Per the germline V gene, CDR1 is MNHEY and CDR2 is SMNVEV (reference sequence). CDR3 bases: TGTGCCAGCAGCGTCAGAGAGGACACTGAAGCTTTCTTT. Translation: CASSVREDTEAFF.

J is TRBJ2-2 and V is TRBV7-2, with D uncertain. V shed 1 base and J shed 3 bases, with 9 bases lying between them. The CDR3 has 15 amino acids. CDR1 is SGHTA, CDR2 FQGNSA, per germline. The CDR3 bases are TGTGCCAGCAGCTTAGGCCCGTTTCACACCGGGGAGCTGTTTTTT. Protein: CASSLGPFHTGELFF.

This chain links TRBV11-3 with TRBJ2-1; 7 nucleotides line up with TRBD1. V lost 1 base, J lost 0 bases, and 3 bases stayed unmatched. There are 16 residues in the CDR3. Germline values: CDR1 SGHNT, CDR2 YENEEA. CDR3 sequence (DNA): TGTGCCAGCAGCTTAGGGGGACAGAACTCCTACAATGAGCAGTTCTTC. Amino acid sequence: CASSLGGQNSYNEQFF.